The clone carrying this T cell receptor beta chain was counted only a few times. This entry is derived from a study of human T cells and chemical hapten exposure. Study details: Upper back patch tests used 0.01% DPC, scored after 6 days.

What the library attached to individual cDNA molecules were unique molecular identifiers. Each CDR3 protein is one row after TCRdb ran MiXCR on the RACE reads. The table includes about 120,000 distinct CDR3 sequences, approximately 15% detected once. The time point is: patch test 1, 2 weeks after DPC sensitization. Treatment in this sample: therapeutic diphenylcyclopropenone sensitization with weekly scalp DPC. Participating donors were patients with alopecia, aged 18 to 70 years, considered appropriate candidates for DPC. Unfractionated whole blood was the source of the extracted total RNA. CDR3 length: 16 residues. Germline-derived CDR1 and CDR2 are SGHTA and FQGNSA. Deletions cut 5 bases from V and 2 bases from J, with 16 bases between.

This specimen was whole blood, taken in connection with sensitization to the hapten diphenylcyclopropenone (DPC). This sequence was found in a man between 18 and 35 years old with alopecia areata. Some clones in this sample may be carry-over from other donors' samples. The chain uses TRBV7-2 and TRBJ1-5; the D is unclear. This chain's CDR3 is CASSPMRGERNQPQHF. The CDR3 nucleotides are TGTGCCAGCAGCCCCATGCGCGGGGAACGCAATCAGCCCCAGCATTTT.